This T cell receptor (beta chain) was found in a study of blood T cell repertoires in COVID-19. Study as a whole: Sources were T cells, B-cell-depleted T cells, or PBMCs; the material itself was cDNA or gDNA.

CDR1 is SNHLY and CDR2 is FYNNEI in the germline V gene. CDR3 size: 15 residues. The V gene end was trimmed by 6 bases and the J gene end by 5 bases; junction bases not matched to a gene: 12. This table comes from immunoSEQ multiplex PCR, and its TCRdb copy is limited to in-frame clones, with some not included. The data contain more than 300,000 clones, about nine tenths of them singletons. This clone was picked up one time. This chain uses TRBV2 with TRBJ1-2; TRBD1 matches at 7 bases. Source material: PBMCs or T cells enriched from blood (not recorded which). The clonotype comes from a woman aged 18 to 35 who had recovered from COVID-19. CDR3 protein: CASRENTGTDYGYTF. The CDR3 DNA reads TGTGCCAGCAGAGAAAATACCGGGACAGATTATGGCTACACCTTC.